The sequence of this T cell receptor (beta chain) was determined in a study of Ad26.COV2.S vaccination and SARS-CoV-2 variants. The assay was immunoSEQ multiplex PCR, and TCRdb's table has in-frame clones only and misses some. The table records some 250,000 clones, roughly 90% of them present only once. As to treatment: around 19 received Ad26.COV2.S at low or high dose, single or two shots; several received placebo; per-sample allocation not given. After the first vaccine or placebo injection, samples were drawn on day 63. Germline V gene lookup returns CDR1 SGHKS and CDR2 YYEKEE (reference sequence). The V end lost 5 bases, the J end lost 8 bases, and 16 bases lay between the germline ends. CDR3 size: 14 residues.

This receptor was taken from a person aged 18-60 years who received the Ad26.COV2.S COVID-19 vaccine or a placebo. The chain carries TRBV5-5 and TRBJ1-4; maybe TRBD1 (6 bases). Material: peripheral blood, obtained in a trial of Ad26.COV2.S vaccine versus placebo. The CDR3, as DNA: TGTGCCAGCAGTCAGACAGGAGCGGGCGAAAAACTGTTTTTT. Translating it yields CASSQTGAGEKLFF.